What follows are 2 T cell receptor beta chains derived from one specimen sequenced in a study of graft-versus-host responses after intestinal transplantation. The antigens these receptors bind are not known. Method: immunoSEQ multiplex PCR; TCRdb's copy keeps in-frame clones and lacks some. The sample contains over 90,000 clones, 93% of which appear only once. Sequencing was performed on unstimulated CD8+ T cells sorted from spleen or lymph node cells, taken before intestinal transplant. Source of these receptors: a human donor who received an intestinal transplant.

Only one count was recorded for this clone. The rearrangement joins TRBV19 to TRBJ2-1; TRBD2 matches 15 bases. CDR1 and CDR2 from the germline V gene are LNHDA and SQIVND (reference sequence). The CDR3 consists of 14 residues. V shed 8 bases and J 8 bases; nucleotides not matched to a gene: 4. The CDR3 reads CASRTSGGAYEQFF. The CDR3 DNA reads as TGTGCCAGTCGGACTAGCGGGGGGGCATATGAGCAGTTCTTC. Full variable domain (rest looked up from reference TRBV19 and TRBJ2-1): DGGITQSPKYLFRKEGQNVTLSCEQNLNHDAMYWYRQDPGQGLRLIYYSQIVNDFQKGDIAEGYSVSREKKESFPLTVTSAQKNPTAFYLCASRTSGGAYEQFFGPGTRLTVL.

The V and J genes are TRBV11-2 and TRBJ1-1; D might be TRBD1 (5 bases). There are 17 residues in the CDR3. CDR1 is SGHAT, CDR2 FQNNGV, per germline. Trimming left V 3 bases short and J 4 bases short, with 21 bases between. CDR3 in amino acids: CASSFWDPDVAITEAFF. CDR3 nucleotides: TGTGCCAGCAGCTTCTGGGACCCCGACGTTGCAATCACTGAAGCTTTCTTT.